This TCR beta chain was captured in a study of regulatory T cells in long-lasting Graves disease. To make TCR beta libraries, researchers used iRepertoire HTBI primers and Arm-PCR of CDR3 regions. One entry per CDR3 protein, called by TCRdb with MiXCR from the multiplex PCR reads. The sample contains about 560,000 distinct CDR3 sequences, 15% to 20% of which appear only once. General study results and limits: Graves' patients with persistent disease showed TCR diversity lower than patients newly diagnosed.

V shed 2 bases and J shed 4 bases, with 26 bases lying between them. Germline V gene lookup returns CDR1 SNHLY and CDR2 FYNNEI. The length of the CDR3 is 19 residues. This clonotype appeared a few times. No antigen is known for it. One base away lies a much larger clone, so this may be a sequencing read error. The time point denotes: newly diagnosed GD, antithyroid drugs for less than 3 months. The TCR library was prepared using RNA isolated from PBMCs. The diagnosis of Graves' disease used American Thyroid Association guidelines. This sample was also put to use in a study of T cells in Graves' hyperthyroidism and ophthalmopathy.

The gene calls are TRBV2 and TRBJ1-1; D remains ambiguous. This receptor was identified in a man younger than 35 with Graves disease. The material sequenced was peripheral blood mononuclear cells (PBMCs), taken at new diagnosis, from a patient treated with antithyroid drugs. Here the CDR3 reads CASSESIWSGSRSSTEAFF. For the CDR3, the DNA is TGTGCCAGCAGTGAATCGATTTGGAGCGGGAGCAGATCGAGCACTGAAGCTTTCTTT.